These T cell receptor beta chains were read from a single sample in a study of T-cell reconstitution after alpha-beta-depleted transplantation in children. From the PCR reads, TCRdb called clonotypes with MiXCR, one entry per CDR3 protein. Here the sample spans approximately 100,000 distinct CDR3 sequences, over 9% being singletons. Sample: PBMCs from the stem cell graft donor, taken from the stem cell graft. The receptor source for this set is a human donor who donated a stem cell graft to a child with inherited bone marrow failure. Both conserved end residues are trimmed from each CDR3.

>TRBV29-1|TRBJ2-5
SVEWETQY
>TRBV18|TRBJ1-5
ASSPGTGGGHQPQH
>TRBV6-1|TRBJ2-1
ASSAAAGSGEQF
>TRBV12-3/TRBV12-4|TRBJ2-1
ASSLAGGKYEQF
>TRBV20-1|TRBJ2-1
SAPGLAENEQF
>TRBV20-1|TRBJ2-3
SARSLAGAVWDTQY
>TRBV15|TRBJ1-4
ATRAATNEKLF
>TRBV15|TRBJ2-7
ATSSSGISSSYEQY
>TRBV4-2|TRBJ2-5
ASSQGGTSRETQY
>TRBV7-9|TRBJ2-2
ASSSRSDRATGELF
>TRBV11-2|TRBJ2-1
ASSPSLGLFYNEQF
>TRBV7-3|TRBJ2-2
ASSEGLAGLVTGELF
>TRBV7-2|TRBJ1-1
ASSPGQMGTEAF
>TRBV3-1|TRBJ2-7
ASSQARAGEQY
>TRBV4-3|TRBJ2-1
ASSQEVGQSSYNEQF
>TRBV5-4|TRBJ2-3
ASSLTMGTDTQY
>TRBV7-2|TRBJ2-5
ASSFSTPQETQY
>TRBV18|TRBJ2-7
ASSARTGSYEQY
>TRBV6-1|TRBJ1-2
ASSEVTGRRNYGYT
>TRBV6-2/TRBV6-3|TRBJ2-1
ATKRRVDEQF
>TRBV6-4|TRBJ1-3
ASSGTVKSGNTIY
>TRBV7-2|TRBJ2-7
ASSPTSGGSYEQY
>TRBV6-5|TRBJ2-2
ASMGPSNTGELF
>TRBV5-1|TRBJ2-2
ASSGSGQSGELF
>TRBV9|TRBJ1-1
ASSVDAGLNTEAF
>TRBV5-5|TRBJ1-4
ASSLYETGAEKLF
>TRBV4-1|TRBJ2-7
ASSQAPTDSYEQY
>TRBV6-5|TRBJ2-2
ASSYGAGGGELF
>TRBV24-1|TRBJ2-2
ATSDLRDTGELF
>TRBV11-2|TRBJ1-6
ASSPYRGGPPLH
>TRBV7-2|TRBJ2-3
ASSSAWWGGDTQY
>TRBV5-1|TRBJ1-6
ASSGLDGTDSPLH
>TRBV2|TRBJ2-7
ASSDIAGGSYEQY
>TRBV9|TRBJ2-1
ASSQGSYNEQF
>TRBV7-2|TRBJ2-2
ASSLWANTGELF
>TRBV11-1|TRBJ2-7
ASSSPGLAGVEQY
>TRBV20-1|TRBJ2-1
SARGGDGQF
>TRBV7-2|TRBJ2-6
ASSLPLSGANVLT
>TRBV7-2|TRBJ2-2
ASSQGQGVNGELF
>TRBV20-1|TRBJ1-2
SASPLGPYGYT
>TRBV6-1|TRBJ2-1
ASSVHFGSYNEQF
>TRBV9|TRBJ2-7
ASSVGPPGLASYEQY
>TRBV28|TRBJ2-1
ASSLGYNEQF
>TRBV5-1|TRBJ1-2
ASSLDQGPGYT
>TRBV4-2|TRBJ1-1
ASSQVGAEAF
>TRBV27|TRBJ2-7
ASSLGGRGHEQY
>TRBV5-1|TRBJ2-7
ASSIGDGPYEQY
>TRBV4-3|TRBJ2-5
ASSQERGWETQY
>TRBV2|TRBJ2-1
ASSPGPGVNNEQF
>TRBV10-3|TRBJ2-1
AISEGSPNEQF
>TRBV20-1|TRBJ1-2
SAKDYANYGYT
>TRBV19|TRBJ1-1
ASSYGEVEAF
>TRBV11-1|TRBJ2-1
ASRGGGVGTRENEQF
>TRBV25-1|TRBJ2-5
AYIESLGGETQY
>TRBV4-2|TRBJ1-2
ASSQDLRDRPYGYT
>TRBV7-3|TRBJ2-7
ASSAGGGQGNKY
>TRBV5-1|TRBJ2-2
ASKLGPNTGELF
>TRBV7-2|TRBJ2-7
ASSLSGGSVLYEQY
>TRBV6-6|TRBJ2-7
ASSYSGSLMNEQY
>TRBV18|TRBJ2-2
ASSRPNTGELF